This is a list of T cell receptor beta chains from one sample in a study of blood T cell repertoires in COVID-19. Data came from immunoSEQ multiplex PCR; TCRdb stores just in-frame clones and leaves some out. The sample carries over 200,000 clones, 89% recorded once. The sequencing input was peripheral blood. Receptor source: a woman aged 40 to 55 with acute or convalescent COVID-19. Both conserved end residues are part of each CDR3. A D gene is named only where the DNA matches it firmly. Clone size is given for some rows only: seen once, a few or many times, or a class if the clone is expanded.

>TRBV2|TRBJ1-5|-|-
TGTGCCAGCAGAGGGGACAATCAGCCCCAGCATTTT
CASRGDNQPQHF
>TRBV2|TRBJ2-6|-|-
TGTGCCAGCACCCAAAGAGGATTACCAATCTCTGGGGCCAACGTCCTGACTTTC
CASTQRGLPISGANVLTF
>TRBV19|TRBJ1-1|-|-
TGTGCCAGTAGTATGGGGGCCCGGAACACTGAAGCTTTCTTT
CASSMGARNTEAFF
>TRBV6-1|TRBJ2-3|-|-
TGTGCCAGCAGTGATGGAGACTCCACAGATACGCAGTATTTT
CASSDGDSTDTQYF
>TRBV5-5|TRBJ2-5|-|once
TGTGCCAGCAGCTCCGGGGAGCTAACCGAGACCCAGTACTTC
CASSSGELTETQYF
>TRBV6-5|TRBJ1-4|-|-
TGTGCCAGCAGCCGCGGCGGGGCGGTTTATGAAAAACTGTTTTTT
CASSRGGAVYEKLFF
>TRBV18|TRBJ2-1|TRBD2|-
TGTGCCAGCTCACCACCGGGCCGGGGGGGCCGGAATGAGCAGTTCTTC
CASSPPGRGGRNEQFF
>TRBV19|TRBJ1-2|-|-
TGTGCCAGTAGTGGGTGGGACATCAGGTACTATGGCTACACCTTC
CASSGWDIRYYGYTF
>TRBV24-1|TRBJ2-3|TRBD1|-
TGTGCCACCAGACAGACAGGGATCACAGATACGCAGTATTTT
CATRQTGITDTQYF
>TRBV7-2|TRBJ1-4|TRBD1|-
TGTGCCAGCACCTTGGGGACAGGTTTTGAAAAACTGTTTTTT
CASTLGTGFEKLFF
>TRBV19|TRBJ1-1|-|-
TGTGCCAGTACCCCGGGTGTTGAAGCTTTCTTT
CASTPGVEAFF
>TRBV5-1|TRBJ2-2|-|-
TGCGCCAGCAAGACCTTAGCGGCCACCGGGGAGCTGTTTTTT
CASKTLAATGELFF
>TRBV4-1|TRBJ2-3|-|-
TGCGCCAGCAGACCTACTCTAGCGAACCCAGATACGCAGTATTTT
CASRPTLANPDTQYF
>TRBV9|TRBJ2-3|TRBD2|-
TGTGCCAGCAGCATGGGACTAGCGGGGGCCGATACGCAGTATTTT
CASSMGLAGADTQYF
>TRBV10-1|TRBJ2-1|-|-
TGCGCCAGCAGTGTGGGGGGAGGTGAGCAGTTCTTC
CASSVGGGEQFF
>TRBV9|TRBJ1-6|-|-
TGTGCCAGCAGCCCCCGACAGGAGAATTCACCCCTCCACTTT
CASSPRQENSPLHF